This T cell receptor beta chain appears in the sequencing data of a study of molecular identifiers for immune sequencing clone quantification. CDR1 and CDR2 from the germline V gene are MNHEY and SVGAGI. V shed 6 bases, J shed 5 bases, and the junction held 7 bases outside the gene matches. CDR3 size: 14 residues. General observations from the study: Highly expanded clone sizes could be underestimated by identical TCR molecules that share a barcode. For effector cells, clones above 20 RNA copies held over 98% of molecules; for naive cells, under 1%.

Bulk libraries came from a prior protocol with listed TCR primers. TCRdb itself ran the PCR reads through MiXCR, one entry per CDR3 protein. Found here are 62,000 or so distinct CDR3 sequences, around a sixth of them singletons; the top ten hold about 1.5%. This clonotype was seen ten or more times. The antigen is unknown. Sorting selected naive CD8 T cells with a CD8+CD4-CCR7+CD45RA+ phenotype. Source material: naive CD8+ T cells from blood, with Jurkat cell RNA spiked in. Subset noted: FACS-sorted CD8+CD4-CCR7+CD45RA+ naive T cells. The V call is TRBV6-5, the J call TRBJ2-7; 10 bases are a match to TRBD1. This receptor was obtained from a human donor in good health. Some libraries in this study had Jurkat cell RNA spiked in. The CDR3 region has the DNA TGTGCCAGCAGCTCCGGGACAGGGGCCCACGAGCAGTACTTC. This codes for CASSSGTGAHEQYF.